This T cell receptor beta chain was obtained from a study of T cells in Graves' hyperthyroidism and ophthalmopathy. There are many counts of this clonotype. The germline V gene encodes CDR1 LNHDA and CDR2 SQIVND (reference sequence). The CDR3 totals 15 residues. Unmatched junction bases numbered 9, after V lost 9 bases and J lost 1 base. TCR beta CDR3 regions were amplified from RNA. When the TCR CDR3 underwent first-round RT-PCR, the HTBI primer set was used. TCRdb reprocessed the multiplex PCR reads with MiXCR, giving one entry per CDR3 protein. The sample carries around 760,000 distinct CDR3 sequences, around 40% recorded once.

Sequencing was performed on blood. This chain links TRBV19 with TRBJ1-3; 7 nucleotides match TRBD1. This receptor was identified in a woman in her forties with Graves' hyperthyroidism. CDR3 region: CASKTGSLSGNTIYF. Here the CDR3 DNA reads TGTGCCAGCAAGACAGGGAGCCTATCTGGAAACACCATATATTTT.